What follows are 9 T cell receptor beta chains derived from one specimen sequenced in a study of blood T cell repertoires in COVID-19. Sequencing was performed with immunoSEQ multiplex PCR; in TCRdb, only in-frame clones are kept and a portion is missing. Among 150,000 to 170,000 clones listed, around 83% were seen once. The sequencing sample was made of peripheral blood. All receptors come from a woman aged 55-70 years with COVID-19, enrolled during active disease.

This clone was detected only once. The rearrangement joins TRBV5-8 to TRBJ2-3, with TRBD2 matching 12 bases. This CDR3 spans 15 amino acids. J gave up 8 bases and V 0 bases, and 4 bases lay outside the gene matches. Germline V gene lookup returns CDR1 SGHTS and CDR2 YDEGEE. CDR3 in DNA: TGTGCCAGCAGCTTGGGACTAGCGGGGGCTGGTACGCAGTATTTT. As protein: CASSLGLAGAGTQYF.

The CDR3 coding sequence is TGTGCCAGCAGCCCGCGGGGGACCGTCTCATCCGGAAACACCATATATTTT. It codes for CASSPRGTVSSGNTIYF. This chain links TRBV7-6 with TRBJ1-3, with D tentatively TRBD1 (5 bases). The CDR3 runs 17 residues. The germline V gene has CDR1 SGHVS and CDR2 FNYEAQ. V lost 5 bases and J 4 bases, leaving 21 bases between the germline ends.

Only a few counts were recorded for this clone. The rearrangement uses TRBV2 and TRBJ2-1; 7 bases map to TRBD2. Germline loops: CDR1 SNHLY, CDR2 FYNNEI. The CDR3 extends over 14 amino acids. Losses at the gene ends were 8 bases for V and 8 bases for J; bases not matched to a gene: 12. The CDR3 spells CASSGQGAGYEQFF. CDR3 coding DNA: TGTGCCAGCTCGGGGCAGGGAGCGGGATATGAGCAGTTCTTC.

The chain employs TRBV6-5 and TRBJ2-2; D unresolved. Germline assignment: CDR1 MNHEY and CDR2 SVGAGI. The CDR3 has 14 residues. Trimming took off 7 bases at V and 1 base at J, with 10 bases between the two ends. The CDR3 spells CASTLPGNTGELFF. As DNA, the CDR3 is TGTGCCAGCACCCTGCCAGGGAACACCGGGGAGCTGTTTTTT.

This rearrangement joins TRBV5-1 to TRBJ2-2; 10 bases map to TRBD2. Germline trimming cut 4 bases from V and 1 base from J; bases unmatched to any gene: 4. The CDR3 spans 16 residues. Germline lookup yields CDR1 SGHRS and CDR2 YFSETQ. This CDR3 reads CASSGWTSGNTGELFF. The DNA for the CDR3 is TGCGCCAGCAGCGGATGGACTAGCGGGAACACCGGGGAGCTGTTTTTT.

The J gene is TRBJ1-2, the V gene TRBV5-5; D perhaps matches TRBD1 (6 bases). Germline assignment: CDR1 SGHKS and CDR2 YYEKEE (reference sequence). Trimming left V 0 bases short and J 5 bases short, with 14 bases between. CDR3 size: 15 residues. CDR3 nucleotide sequence: TGTGCCAGCAGCTTGGGTTCCAGGGGCGCGTATGGCTACACCTTC. It translates to CASSLGSRGAYGYTF.

The rearrangement uses TRBV6-6 and TRBJ2-1; 9 bases align to TRBD1. The CDR3 has 16 residues. V lost 4 bases to trimming and J lost 3 bases; unmatched junction nucleotides: 7. Germline lookup yields CDR1 MNHNY and CDR2 SVGAGI (reference sequence). In DNA, the CDR3 is TGTGCCAGCAGTTCGACCGGGACAGGGCACTACAATGAGCAGTTCTTC. This translates into CASSSTGTGHYNEQFF.

The genes are TRBV12-3 or TRBV12-4 and TRBJ2-2; D may be TRBD2 (6 bases). Trimming left V 9 bases short and J 4 bases short, with 12 bases between. The CDR3 is made up of 13 amino acids. Here the CDR3 DNA reads TGTGCCAGTATAAAGGGACTCACCGGGGAGCTGTTTTTT. Amino acids: CASIKGLTGELFF.

This clone appeared a single time. The chain uses TRBV5-1 and TRBJ1-3; D perhaps matches TRBD1 (5 bases). Germline CDR1 and CDR2: SGHRS and YFSETQ. There are 18 residues in the CDR3. Trimming pared 5 bases from V and 2 bases from J, leaving 23 bases between. The CDR3 is CASSLGTGTLRPGNTIYF. Written as DNA, the CDR3 is TGCGCCAGCAGTTTAGGCACCGGGACTCTGCGACCTGGAAACACCATATATTTT.